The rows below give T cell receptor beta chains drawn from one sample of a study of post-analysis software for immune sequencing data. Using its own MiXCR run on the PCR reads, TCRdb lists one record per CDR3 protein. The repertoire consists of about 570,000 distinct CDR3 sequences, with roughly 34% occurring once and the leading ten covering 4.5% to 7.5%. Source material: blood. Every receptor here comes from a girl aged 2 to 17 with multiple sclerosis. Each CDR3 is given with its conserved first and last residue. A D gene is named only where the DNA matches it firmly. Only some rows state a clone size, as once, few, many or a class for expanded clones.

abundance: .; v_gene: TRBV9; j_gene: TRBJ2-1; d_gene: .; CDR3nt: TGTGCCAGCTCTTTAGCGGAGTACAATGAGCAGTTCTTC; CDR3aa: CASSLAEYNEQFF
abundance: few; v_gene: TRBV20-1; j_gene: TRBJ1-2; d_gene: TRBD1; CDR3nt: TGCAGTGCCAAGGGACAGGGAAGCTTTGGCTACACCTTC; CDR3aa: CSAKGQGSFGYTF
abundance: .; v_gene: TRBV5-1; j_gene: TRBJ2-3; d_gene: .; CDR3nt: TGCGCCAGCAGACAGGGGTTGGGAGGCGCAGATACGCAGTATTTT; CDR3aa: CASRQGLGGADTQYF
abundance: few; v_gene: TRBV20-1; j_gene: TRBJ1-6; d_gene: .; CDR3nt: TGCAGTGCTAGAGATATAGGAGGGGGGGAGTCCTATAATTCACCCCTCCACTTT; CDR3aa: CSARDIGGGESYNSPLHF
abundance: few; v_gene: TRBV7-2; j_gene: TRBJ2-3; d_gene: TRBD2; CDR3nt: TGTGCCAGCAGCGCAATCGGGGGGGGAACAGATACGCAGTATTTT; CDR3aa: CASSAIGGGTDTQYF
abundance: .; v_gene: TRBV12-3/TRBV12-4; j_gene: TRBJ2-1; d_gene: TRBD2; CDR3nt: TGTGCCAGCAGGTGGGGAGCGGGGGACAAAAATGAGCAGTTCTTC; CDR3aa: CASRWGAGDKNEQFF
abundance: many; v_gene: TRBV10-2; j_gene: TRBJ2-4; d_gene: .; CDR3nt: TGCGCCAGCACCAGGGAAGGAAACATTCAGTACTTC; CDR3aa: CASTREGNIQYF
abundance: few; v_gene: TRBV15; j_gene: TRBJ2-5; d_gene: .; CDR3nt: TGTGCCACCAGCAGAGAGTCGGGCGGAGAGACCCAGTACTTC; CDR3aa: CATSRESGGETQYF
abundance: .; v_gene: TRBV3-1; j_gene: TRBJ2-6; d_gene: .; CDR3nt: TGTGCCAGCAGCCAACCAGTGGGGGTTGGGGCCAACGTCCTGACTTTC; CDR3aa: CASSQPVGVGANVLTF
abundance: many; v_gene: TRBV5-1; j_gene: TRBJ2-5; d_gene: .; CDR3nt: TGCGCCAGCAGCTCCGGCTGGGGAGAGACCCAGTACTTC; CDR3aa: CASSSGWGETQYF
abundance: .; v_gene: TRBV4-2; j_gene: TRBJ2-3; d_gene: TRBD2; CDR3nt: TGTGCCAGCAGCCAAGATGGCGGGGGAGGAACAGATACGCAGTATTTT; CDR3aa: CASSQDGGGGTDTQYF
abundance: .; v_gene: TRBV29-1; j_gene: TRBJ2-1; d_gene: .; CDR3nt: TGCAGCGTTGGAGTCTACAATGAGCAGTTCTTC; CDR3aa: CSVGVYNEQFF
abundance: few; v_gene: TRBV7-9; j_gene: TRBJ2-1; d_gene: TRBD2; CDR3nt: TGTGCCAGCAGCGGGGGACTACCCAATGAGCAGTTCTTC; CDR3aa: CASSGGLPNEQFF
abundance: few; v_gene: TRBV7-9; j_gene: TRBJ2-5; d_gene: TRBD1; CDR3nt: TGTGCCAGCAGCGCATACAGGGGGCGCAAAGAGACCCAGTACTTC; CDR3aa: CASSAYRGRKETQYF
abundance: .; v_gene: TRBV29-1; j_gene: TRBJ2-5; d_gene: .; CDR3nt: TGCAGCGTTTCCCAGTACCAAGAGACCCAGTACTTC; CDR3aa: CSVSQYQETQYF
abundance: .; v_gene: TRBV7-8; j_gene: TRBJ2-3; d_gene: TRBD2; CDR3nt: TGTGCCAGCAGTTCACCGGGACTAGCGGGGGGAAATACGCAGTATTTT; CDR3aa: CASSSPGLAGGNTQYF
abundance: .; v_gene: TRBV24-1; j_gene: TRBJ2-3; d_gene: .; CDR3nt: TGTACCACCAGTGACCGATCCGGGGTTGGCACAGATACGCAGTATTTT; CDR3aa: CTTSDRSGVGTDTQYF
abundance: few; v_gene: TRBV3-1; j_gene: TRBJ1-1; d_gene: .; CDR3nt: TGTGCCAGCAACCAGTTCCCAGCGAACACTGAAGCTTTCTTT; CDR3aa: CASNQFPANTEAFF
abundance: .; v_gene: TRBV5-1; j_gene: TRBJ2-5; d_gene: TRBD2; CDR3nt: TGCGCCAGCAGCCCCAGCGGGGGAGGTGATTTGGAGACCCAGTACTTC; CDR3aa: CASSPSGGGDLETQYF
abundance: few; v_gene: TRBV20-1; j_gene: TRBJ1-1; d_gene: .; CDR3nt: TGCAGTGCTAGGCCGGCGGACACTGAAGCTTTCTTT; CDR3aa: CSARPADTEAFF
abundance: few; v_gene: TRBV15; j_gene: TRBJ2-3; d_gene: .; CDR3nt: TGTGCCACCAGCAGAGCAGGGTTCCCAGATACGCAGTATTTT; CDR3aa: CATSRAGFPDTQYF
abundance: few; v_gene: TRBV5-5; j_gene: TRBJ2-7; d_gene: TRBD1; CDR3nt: TGTGCCAGCAGCTTCTCCGGGACAGGGACCGAGCAGTACTTC; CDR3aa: CASSFSGTGTEQYF
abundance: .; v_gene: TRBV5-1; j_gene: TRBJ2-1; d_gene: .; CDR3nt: TGCGCCAGCAGCGGACGTCCCCTAGAGGATGAGCAGTTCTTC; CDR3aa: CASSGRPLEDEQFF
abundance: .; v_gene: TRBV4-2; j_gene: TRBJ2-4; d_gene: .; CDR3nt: TGTGCCAGCAGCCAAGATTCGGGCGGTGTTCCCAAAAACATTCAGTACTTC; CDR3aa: CASSQDSGGVPKNIQYF
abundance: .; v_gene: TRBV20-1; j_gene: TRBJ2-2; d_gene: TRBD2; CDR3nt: TGCAGTGCTAGAGATCGGAGCGGGGGGTCGAACACCGGGGAGCTGTTTTTT; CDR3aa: CSARDRSGGSNTGELFF
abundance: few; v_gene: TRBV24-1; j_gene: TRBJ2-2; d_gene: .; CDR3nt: TGTGCCACCAGCGATCCCGACAAGTTCCGGGAGCTGTTTTTT; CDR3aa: CATSDPDKFRELFF
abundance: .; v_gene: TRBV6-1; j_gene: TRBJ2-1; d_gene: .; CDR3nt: TGTGCCAGCAGTGAGGCCCGGGGGGAGCAGTTCTTC; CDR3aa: CASSEARGEQFF
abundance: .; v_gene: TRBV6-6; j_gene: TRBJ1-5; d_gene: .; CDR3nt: TGTGCCAGCAGTTATTCGAGGGACACCGTCACGCCCCAGCATTTT; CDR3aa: CASSYSRDTVTPQHF
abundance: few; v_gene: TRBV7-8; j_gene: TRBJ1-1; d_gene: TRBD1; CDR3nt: TGTGCCAGCAGCTCCGCGACAGGGGGCCGCACTGAAGCTTTCTTT; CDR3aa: CASSSATGGRTEAFF
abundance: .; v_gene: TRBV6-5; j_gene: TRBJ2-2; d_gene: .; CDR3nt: TGTGCCAGCAGTCGAACATCCGGGGAGCTGTTTTTT; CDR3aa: CASSRTSGELFF
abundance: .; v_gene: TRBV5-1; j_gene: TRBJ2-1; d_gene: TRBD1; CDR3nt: TGCGCCAGCAGCGGGCTGACAGGGATAGTCGACAATGAGCAGTTCTTC; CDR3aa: CASSGLTGIVDNEQFF
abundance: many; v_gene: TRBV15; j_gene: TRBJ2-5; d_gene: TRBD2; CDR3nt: TGTGCCACCAGCAGAGAGACTAGCGGGGAGACCCAGTACTTC; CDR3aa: CATSRETSGETQYF
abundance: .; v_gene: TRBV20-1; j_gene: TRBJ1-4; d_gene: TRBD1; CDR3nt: TGCAGTGCTAGAGCGGGCGGACAGGGGGGAGCTAATGAAAAACTGTTTTTT; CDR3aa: CSARAGGQGGANEKLFF
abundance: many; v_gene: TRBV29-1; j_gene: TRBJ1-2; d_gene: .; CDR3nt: TGCAGCGCCGAAGGGCGGGGGAGTCTACATGGCTACACCTTC; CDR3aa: CSAEGRGSLHGYTF
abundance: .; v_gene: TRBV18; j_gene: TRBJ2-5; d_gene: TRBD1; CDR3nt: TGTGCCAGCTCACCCCGGAACAGGGGACAAGAGACCCAGTACTTC; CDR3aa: CASSPRNRGQETQYF
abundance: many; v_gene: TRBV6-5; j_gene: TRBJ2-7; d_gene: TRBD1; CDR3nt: TGTGCCAGCAGGAAGACAGGGGGCGAGCAGTACTTC; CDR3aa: CASRKTGGEQYF
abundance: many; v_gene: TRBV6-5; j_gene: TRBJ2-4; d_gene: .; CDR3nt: TGTGCCAGCAGTTCCACCCCCCCAGGGGCTCCAAACATTCAGTACTTC; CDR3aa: CASSSTPPGAPNIQYF
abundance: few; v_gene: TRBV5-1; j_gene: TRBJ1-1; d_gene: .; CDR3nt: TGCGCCAGCAGCTTTGTGGCGGGGACCCTGAACACTGAAGCTTTCTTT; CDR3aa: CASSFVAGTLNTEAFF
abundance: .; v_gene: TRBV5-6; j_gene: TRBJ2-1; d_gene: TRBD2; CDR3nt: TGTGCCAGCAGCTTGGGAGCGGGGCGCAACTACAATGAGCAGTTCTTC; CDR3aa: CASSLGAGRNYNEQFF
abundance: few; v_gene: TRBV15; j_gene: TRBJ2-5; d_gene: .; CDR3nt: TGTGCCACCAGCAGAGATATGACCGGGCTAAGGGAAGAGACCCAGTACTTC; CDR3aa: CATSRDMTGLREETQYF
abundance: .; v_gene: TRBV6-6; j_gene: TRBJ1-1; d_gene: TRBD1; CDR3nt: TGTGCCAGCAGTACAGGGGGGGTCGCCACTGAAGCTTTCTTT; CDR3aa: CASSTGGVATEAFF
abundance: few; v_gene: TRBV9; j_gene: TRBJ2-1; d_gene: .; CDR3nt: TGTGCCAGCAGCGTAGGGCGCGGGGCCACCTACAATGAGCAGTTCTTC; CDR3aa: CASSVGRGATYNEQFF
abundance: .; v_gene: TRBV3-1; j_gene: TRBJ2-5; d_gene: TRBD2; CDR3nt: TGTGCCAGCAGCGTTGGGACTAGCGGGGCTCAAGAGACCCAGTACTTC; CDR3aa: CASSVGTSGAQETQYF
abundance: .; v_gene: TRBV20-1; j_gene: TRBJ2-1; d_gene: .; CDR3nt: TGCAGTGCTAGAGATCTAGGTGGAGTACAGTTCTTC; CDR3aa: CSARDLGGVQFF
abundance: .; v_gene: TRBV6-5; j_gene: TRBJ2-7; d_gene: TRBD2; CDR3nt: TGTGCCAGCAGACCTAGACTAGCGGGGGTCTACGAGCAGTACTTC; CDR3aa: CASRPRLAGVYEQYF
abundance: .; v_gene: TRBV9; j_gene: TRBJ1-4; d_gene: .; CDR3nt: TGTGCCAGCAGCGTAGGTGGGGCCGGGGGCATTGGAAAACTGTTTTTT; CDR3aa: CASSVGGAGGIGKLFF
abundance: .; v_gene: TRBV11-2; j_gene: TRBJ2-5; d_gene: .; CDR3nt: TGTGCCAGCAGCTTAGGCGGAAAGACCCAGTACTTC; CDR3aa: CASSLGGKTQYF
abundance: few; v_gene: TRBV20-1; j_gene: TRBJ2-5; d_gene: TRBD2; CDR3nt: TGCAGTGCTAGAGATGGACTAGCGGGACTGGAGACCCAGTACTTC; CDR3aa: CSARDGLAGLETQYF
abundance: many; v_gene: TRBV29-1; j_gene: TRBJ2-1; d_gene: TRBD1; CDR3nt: TGCAGCGTTGGTTCCTGGACAGGGGTGACCAATGAGCAGTTCTTC; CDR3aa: CSVGSWTGVTNEQFF
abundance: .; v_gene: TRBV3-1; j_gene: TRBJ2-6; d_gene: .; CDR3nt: TGTGCCAGCAGCCAAGATCGAGGTACTGGGGCCAACGTCCTGACTTTC; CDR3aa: CASSQDRGTGANVLTF
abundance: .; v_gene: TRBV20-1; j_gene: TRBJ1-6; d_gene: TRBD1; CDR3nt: TGCGGTCACGCCCTACAGGGGTCTAATTCACCCCTCCACTTT; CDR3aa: CGHALQGSNSPLHF